The T cell receptor (beta chain) described here comes from a study of CD8+ T cells in alopecia areata. Study conclusions and caveats: Normal-skin resident alphabeta T cells also appear among scalp sample sequences.

This CDR3 comprises 15 residues. Germline CDR1 reads MDHEN; CDR2 reads SYDVKM. Deletions cut 3 bases from V and 3 bases from J, with 14 bases between. As regards this clone: The antigen is not known.

Sequencing used cDNA as its template, made by extracting RNA and reverse transcribing it. Some clones are missing from TCRdb's copy, which holds only in-frame ones; the method was immunoSEQ multiplex PCR. The repertoire consists of about 100,000 clones, with 55% to 70% occurring once and the leading ten covering around 25%. Punch biopsies of lesional scalp, plus peripheral blood, were taken from alopecia areata patients. Material for sequencing was NKG2D-low CD8+ T cells sorted from blood. V and J are TRBV28 and TRBJ1-2; D might be TRBD1 (5 bases). This receptor was identified in a human donor with alopecia areata. The CDR3 is CASSFVIGGDYGYTF. The CDR3 DNA reads TGTGCCAGCAGTTTTGTAATCGGGGGTGACTATGGCTACACCTTC.